The table lists the clone carrying this T cell receptor beta chain with many counts. V lost 6 bases, J lost 1 base, and 4 bases lay in between. The CDR3 totals 11 residues. Germline lookup yields CDR1 SGHRS and CDR2 YFSETQ. A universal primer site and UMIs were added as TCR cDNA was made by 5'RACE template switching. TCRdb processed the 5' RACE reads anew with MiXCR; each CDR3 protein has one entry. Found here are under 600,000 distinct CDR3 sequences, 20% to 25% of them singletons; the top ten hold about a sixth. This entry is derived from a study of T cells after yellow fever vaccination. The wider study: It was SMART-Seq v4 Ultra Low Input that prepared the fractions with low cell numbers.

The sequenced sample was PBMCs, obtained less than 25 days after the first yellow fever vaccination. The chain employs TRBV5-1 and TRBJ1-1; D ambiguous. The receptor was derived from a man aged 18 to 29 who received the YFV17D yellow fever vaccine. CDR3 bases: TGCGCCAGCAAATCGAACACTGAAGCTTTCTTT. Protein: CASKSNTEAFF.